This TCR beta chain was recovered during a study of graft-versus-host responses after intestinal transplantation. Looking at the study overall: Multivisceral, liver-intestinal, or isolated intestinal transplants were performed in recipients. The whole recipient group had anti-thymocyte globulin induction followed by tacrolimus and steroids for two to three years. Study-level results: Individuals who had graft-donor T cell macrochimerism had allografts that showed high graft-versus-host to host-versus-graft clonal ratios. GvH clones appeared in recipient marrow, some first in ileum or blood.

The CDR3 spans 15 residues. V trimming: 3 bases; J trimming: 4 bases; junction bases outside the gene matches: 9. From germline, CDR1 is GTSNPN and CDR2 SVGIG (reference sequence). Concerning this clone itself: As yet, its antigen is unknown.

Produced via immunoSEQ multiplex PCR; TCRdb's table is partial and in-frame only. Of more than 65,000 clones listed, around nine tenths are singletons. The starting material was unstimulated CD4+ T cells sorted from spleen or lymph node cells, obtained before intestinal transplant. This TCR came from a human donor who received an intestinal transplant. This chain connects TRBV30 to TRBJ1-5, with 7 bases fitting TRBD1. The CDR3 sequence is CAWRNPGQRNQPQHF. CDR3 DNA: TGTGCCTGGAGAAATCCGGGACAGAGAAATCAGCCCCAGCATTTT.